The rows below give T cell receptor beta chains drawn from one sample of a study of control samples from healthy donors and cancer patients. This table comes from immunoSEQ multiplex PCR, and its TCRdb copy is limited to in-frame clones, with some not included. The sample has about 160,000 clones; 93% are singletons. Sequenced material: blood. The source of these receptors is a man aged 18 to 35 in good health. Each CDR3 is given with its conserved first and last residue. Fields, in order: V gene, CDR3 protein.

V: TRBV30
CDR3: CAWGDPQGKGSYEQYF

V: TRBV4-1
CDR3: CASRPSGTAYEQYF

V: TRBV11-1
CDR3: CASTISGRGRETQYF

V: TRBV7-2
CDR3: CASSLVTGRNQPQHF

V: TRBV29-1
CDR3: CSVEREGYEQYF

V: TRBV18
CDR3: CASSPINSYNEQFF

V: TRBV11-1
CDR3: CASSLALAGGRNEQFF

V: TRBV19
CDR3: CASSTVVGYTF

V: TRBV4-2
CDR3: CASSQGVEGVIGYTF

V: TRBV2
CDR3: CASSVTGEAFF

V: TRBV7-2
CDR3: CASNAGLAGGTQYF

V: TRBV10-3
CDR3: CAISDLRGNDEQYF

V: TRBV6-5
CDR3: CASSYSIAYGYTF

V: TRBV18
CDR3: CASSPETGQPEQYF

V: TRBV4-1
CDR3: CASSQDQKSYYSGANVLTF

V: TRBV4-1
CDR3: CASSQYRERTEAFF

V: TRBV5-1
CDR3: CASKQGLGTEAFF

V: TRBV6-6
CDR3: CASTGVQEQYF

V: TRBV6-5
CDR3: CASSSGSGGQPQHF

V: TRBV28
CDR3: CASSSPAGGQDTQYF

V: TRBV4-2
CDR3: CASSQDWRGDNTQYF

V: TRBV6-5
CDR3: CASSWTGDETQYF

V: TRBV6-6
CDR3: CASSPRTGGEDQPQHF

V: TRBV7-9
CDR3: CASSFGTGYEKLFF

V: TRBV2
CDR3: CASSLTSRGAHEQYF

V: TRBV5-1
CDR3: CASSLAPADTQYF

V: TRBV7-2
CDR3: CASSLSRSSYNEQFF

V: TRBV5-4
CDR3: CASTDEGVYGYTF

V: TRBV4-1
CDR3: CASSQKAGTGRLEPQHF

V: TRBV28
CDR3: CASSDQGAGYFGYTF

V: TRBV9
CDR3: CASSPNRPSTDTQYF

V: TRBV6-5
CDR3: CASSPLTGSDTQYF

V: TRBV19
CDR3: CASSSPSGLADTQYF

V: TRBV4-1
CDR3: CASSQDLARGLNQPQHF

V: TRBV19
CDR3: CASSIIGQGRYGYTF

V: TRBV13
CDR3: CASGLQTAEAFF

V: TRBV14
CDR3: CASSQEVTGDTQYF

V: TRBV4-2
CDR3: CASSHPQLTGDNEQFF

V: TRBV7-7
CDR3: CASSPSGARADTQYF

V: TRBV28
CDR3: CASLTGRGYGYTF

V: TRBV2
CDR3: CASKGQVLSGNTIYF

V: TRBV2
CDR3: CASRTGGGGETQYF

V: TRBV30
CDR3: CAWSRPPGGYTF

V: TRBV30
CDR3: CAWSPTGRNGYTF

V: TRBV10-2
CDR3: CASRGGPEAFF

V: TRBV29-1
CDR3: CSVEIGTGANYGYTF

V: TRBV28
CDR3: CASSLRGGYEQYF

V: TRBV4-1
CDR3: CASSQDLGGRSEAFF

V: TRBV2
CDR3: CASSGDGFFDYTF

V: TRBV7-7
CDR3: CASSVQLLSGEQFF

V: TRBV15
CDR3: CATSGGTAQETQYF

V: TRBV7-8
CDR3: CASRQGVNSPLHF

V: TRBV7-2
CDR3: CASSLRGGGNQPQHF

V: TRBV9
CDR3: CASSDRYQETQYF

V: TRBV25-1
CDR3: CASSALQGISYTF